This TCR beta chain was documented in a study of T cells in Graves' hyperthyroidism and ophthalmopathy. Study background: The authors collected peripheral blood at initial diagnosis, before any treatment. Regarding the study as a whole: Expanded thyroid clonotypes (above 0.001) were mostly also found in blood.

This clonotype came up many times. Its antigen is not known. The CDR3 has 14 amino acids. V trimming: 5 bases; J trimming: 3 bases; junction bases outside the gene matches: 5. Germline CDR1 SEHNR, CDR2 FQNEAQ (reference sequence). It was RNA transcripts that yielded the amplified TCR beta CDR3 regions. TCR CDR3 underwent first-round RT-PCR with the HTBI primer set. TCRdb re-called the multiplex PCR reads through MiXCR, storing one row per CDR3 protein. The sample contains around 500,000 distinct CDR3 sequences, about 14% of which appear only once. Researchers barred patients who had uncontrolled infection, other autoimmune disease, pregnancy or lactation.

The chain is built from TRBV7-9 and TRBJ2-3; 7 bases fit TRBD1. The sequencing sample was made of blood. The TCR comes from a middle-aged woman with Graves' hyperthyroidism. Here the CDR3 reads CASSRGQLTDTQYF. The CDR3 nucleotides read TGTGCCAGCAGCCGGGGACAGCTTACAGATACGCAGTATTTT.